A selection of T cell receptor beta chains follows, all from one sample in a study of cytomegalovirus exposure and HLA in healthy donors. Measured with immunoSEQ multiplex PCR; TCRdb has only the in-frame clones, and not every one. The repertoire has 300,000 or so clones, approximately 86% of them found once; the top ten carry 0.9% to 1%. The source material was PBMCs. The receptors were sampled from a man aged 25-40 years in good health and CMV-seronegative. Both conserved end residues are part of each CDR3. Fields, in order: V gene, D gene, clone size, J gene, CDR3 DNA, CDR3 protein. A D gene is named only where the DNA matches it firmly. Clone size is stated in some rows and not others, as once, few, many or a class when expanded.

>TRBV5-5|-|-|TRBJ2-5
TGTGCCAGCAGCCCGACAGGCACCCAAGAGACCCAGTACTTC
CASSPTGTQETQYF
>TRBV6-1|-|-|TRBJ2-7
TGTGCCAGCAGTGTCGAGGGCAGGAGCTCCTACGAGCAGTACTTC
CASSVEGRSSYEQYF
>TRBV11-2|TRBD1|-|TRBJ1-2
TGTGCCAGCAGCCCGAAAACCTCACAGGGGGCGCATGTTATTAATGGCTACACCTTC
CASSPKTSQGAHVINGYTF
>TRBV5-4|-|-|TRBJ1-2
TGTGCCAGCAGTCTGGGGGGGGAACTTAACTATGGCTACACCTTC
CASSLGGELNYGYTF
>TRBV28|-|-|TRBJ1-5
TGTGCCAGCAGTATTTCAGGGATAGGACAGCCCCAGCATTTT
CASSISGIGQPQHF
>TRBV6-6|TRBD1|-|TRBJ1-1
TGTGCCAGCAGAACCCACCAAGGACAGGGACCTTTCTTT
CASRTHQGQGPFF
>TRBV9|-|-|TRBJ2-7
TGTGCCAGCAGCCCCGCGGACACCGGCTACGAGCAGTACTTC
CASSPADTGYEQYF
>TRBV5-1|-|-|TRBJ2-7
TGCGCCAGCAGCCAGGACAGAAGGCAGTACTTC
CASSQDRRQYF
>TRBV19|TRBD2|once|TRBJ2-1
TGTGCCAGTAGTTCACTTGTAGCGGGGGGGTACAATGAGCAGTTCTTC
CASSSLVAGGYNEQFF
>TRBV7-9|TRBD1|-|TRBJ1-2
TGTGCCAGCAGCCGGCAGGGGGCGAATGGCTACACCTTC
CASSRQGANGYTF
>TRBV11-2|TRBD2|-|TRBJ2-5
TGTGCCAGCAGCCCCGGACTAGCTATACGAGAGACCCAGTACTTC
CASSPGLAIRETQYF
>TRBV5-4|TRBD1|-|TRBJ1-5
TGTGCCAGCAGCAGGGACAGTGGGGGCCCCCAGCATTTT
CASSRDSGGPQHF
>TRBV9|-|-|TRBJ2-3
TGTGCCAGCAGCGTAGAGGGGGTTCAGGGAGATACGCAGTATTTT
CASSVEGVQGDTQYF
>TRBV2|-|many|TRBJ2-7
TGTGCCAGCACCGGTGATAACTACGAGCAGTACTTC
CASTGDNYEQYF
>TRBV14|TRBD2|-|TRBJ2-2
TGTGCCAGCAGCCAGAGAAGACTAGCGGGGGGCCCGGGCTCGTCCGGGGAGCTGTTTTTT
CASSQRRLAGGPGSSGELFF
>TRBV6-6|-|-|TRBJ1-1
TGTGCCAGCAGTTACGGGGGGACGGTCATGAACACTGAAGCTTTCTTT
CASSYGGTVMNTEAFF
>TRBV7-2|TRBD2|once|TRBJ2-3
TGTGCCAGCAGCTTCACGGGGGGGCCGGGAGATACGCAGTATTTT
CASSFTGGPGDTQYF
>TRBV4-1|-|-|TRBJ1-6
TGCGCCAGCAGCCAGGGAGGATCACCCCTCCACTTT
CASSQGGSPLHF
>TRBV6-6|-|-|TRBJ1-4
TGTGCCAGCAACAAAGCGGGGGCAACTAATGAAAAACTGTTTTTT
CASNKAGATNEKLFF
>TRBV19|TRBD1|-|TRBJ1-5
TGTGCCAGTAGTGCGGGACAGGGCGGGCAGCCCCAGCATTTT
CASSAGQGGQPQHF
>TRBV7-8|-|-|TRBJ2-1
TGTGCCAGCAGCTTCCTCCATTCCAGGGCGGAGCAGTTCTTC
CASSFLHSRAEQFF
>TRBV5-8|TRBD2|once|TRBJ2-3
TGTGCCAGCAGACGACTAGCGGGGGGGGCGGATACGCAGTATTTT
CASRRLAGGADTQYF
>TRBV10-3|TRBD1|once|TRBJ2-7
TGTGCCATCACTCCTCAGGCACAGGGGGTCTACGAGCAGTACTTC
CAITPQAQGVYEQYF
>TRBV5-4|TRBD1|-|TRBJ2-7
TGTGCCAGCAGCTCACAGGGGAGAGATAACGAGCAGTACTTC
CASSSQGRDNEQYF
>TRBV11-2|-|once|TRBJ2-7
TGTGCCAGCAGCTTAGGGGTTAGCGGCTACGAGCAGTACTTC
CASSLGVSGYEQYF
>TRBV13|TRBD2|-|TRBJ2-3
TGTGCCAGCAGCCCCTGGGGAGGGACAGATACGCAGTATTTT
CASSPWGGTDTQYF
>TRBV9|TRBD1|-|TRBJ2-7
TGTGCCAGCAGCCACGGGACAGGGGGAGCGGGACAGTACTTC
CASSHGTGGAGQYF
>TRBV18|-|-|TRBJ2-7
TGTGCCAGCTCACCACCGTTTTCACAGGGCAAGCAGTACTTC
CASSPPFSQGKQYF
>TRBV5-6|-|-|TRBJ1-5
TGTGCCAGCAGCTTGGGGCAGGGAAATGTGCAGCCCCAGCATTTT
CASSLGQGNVQPQHF
>TRBV6-5|-|-|TRBJ1-2
TGTGCCAGCAGTTACTCGAGGGGGTTGGGTGGCTACACCTTC
CASSYSRGLGGYTF
>TRBV6-5|-|-|TRBJ2-7
TGTGCCAGCAGTTCAGGGTTCGGCGAGCAGTACTTC
CASSSGFGEQYF
>TRBV30|-|-|TRBJ1-2
TGTGCCTGGCAACAGGGCTATGGCTACACCTTC
CAWQQGYGYTF
>TRBV7-8|-|once|TRBJ2-7
TGTGCCAGCAGCTTACGTGGCCCGACCTACGAGCAGTACTTC
CASSLRGPTYEQYF
>TRBV4-1|-|-|TRBJ1-4
TGCGCCAGCGGGGGAGGGGTGACAGCTAATGAAAAACTGTTTTTT
CASGGGVTANEKLFF
>TRBV11-3|TRBD1|-|TRBJ2-2
TGTGCCAGCAGTTTGGGACAGACGAACACCGGGGAGCTGTTTTTT
CASSLGQTNTGELFF
>TRBV9|TRBD2|-|TRBJ2-5
TGTGCCAGCAGCCCAAACGTAGCGGGCGGGACCCAGTACTTC
CASSPNVAGGTQYF
>TRBV9|TRBD1|-|TRBJ2-5
TGTGCCAGTGGGACAGACAGGGAAGAGACCCAGTACTTC
CASGTDREETQYF
>TRBV7-9|TRBD1|-|TRBJ1-4
TGTGCCAGCAGCTTAAGGACAGGTTTCACAACTAATGAAAAACTGTTTTTT
CASSLRTGFTTNEKLFF
>TRBV6-5|TRBD1|-|TRBJ2-7
TGTGCCAGCAGTTCCAACACAGGGGGCGGCCGAGGGGAGCAGTACTTC
CASSSNTGGGRGEQYF
>TRBV11-2|-|-|TRBJ1-1
TGTGCCAGCAGCTCCGACAGGCCGAACACTGAAGCTTTCTTT
CASSSDRPNTEAFF
>TRBV6-5|-|-|TRBJ1-2
TGTGCCAGCAGTGAAAGGGCAGGGTGGGGCTACACCTTC
CASSERAGWGYTF